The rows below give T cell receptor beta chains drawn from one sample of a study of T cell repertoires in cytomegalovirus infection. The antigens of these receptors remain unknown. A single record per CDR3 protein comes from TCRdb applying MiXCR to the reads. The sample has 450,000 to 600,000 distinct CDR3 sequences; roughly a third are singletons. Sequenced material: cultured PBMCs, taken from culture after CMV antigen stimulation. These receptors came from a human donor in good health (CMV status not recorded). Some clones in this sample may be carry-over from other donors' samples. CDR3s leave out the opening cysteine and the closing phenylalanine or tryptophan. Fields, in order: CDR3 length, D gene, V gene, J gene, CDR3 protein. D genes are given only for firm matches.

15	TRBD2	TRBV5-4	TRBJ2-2	ASSRELAGPNTGELF
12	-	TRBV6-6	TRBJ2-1	ASFLAPLGNEQF
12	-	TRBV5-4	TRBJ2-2	ASSLVVDTGELF
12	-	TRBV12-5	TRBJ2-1	ASGLYGSYNEQF
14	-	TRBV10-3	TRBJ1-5	AISREFQGANQPQH
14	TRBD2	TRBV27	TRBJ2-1	ASSTISGGGYNEQF
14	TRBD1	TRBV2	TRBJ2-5	ASTYDRDRGQETQY
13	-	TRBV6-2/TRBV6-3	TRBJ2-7	ASIPRPIGTYEQY
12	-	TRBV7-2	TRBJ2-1	ASSFGPPPNEQF
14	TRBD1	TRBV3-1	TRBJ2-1	ASSLWTGVSYNEQF
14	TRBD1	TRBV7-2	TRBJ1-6	ASSSIGGAYNSPLH
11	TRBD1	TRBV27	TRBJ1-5	ASSWDSGQPQH
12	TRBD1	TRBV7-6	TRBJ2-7	ASTTGQGVGGQY
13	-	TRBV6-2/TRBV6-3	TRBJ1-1	ASSEQETANTEAF
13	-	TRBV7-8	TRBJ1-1	ASSFWGATNTEAF
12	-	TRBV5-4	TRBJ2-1	ASSSPALGDEQF
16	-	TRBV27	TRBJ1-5	ASSYMNVPGLRNQPQH
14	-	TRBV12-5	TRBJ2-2	ASGLETGVVPGELF
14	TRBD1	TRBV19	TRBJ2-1	ASSNRQGSSYNEQF
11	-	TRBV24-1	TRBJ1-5	ATSQSTYQPQH
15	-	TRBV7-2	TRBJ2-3	ASSLALDFGGRNTQY
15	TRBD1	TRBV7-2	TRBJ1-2	ASSQQTGSRLNYGYT
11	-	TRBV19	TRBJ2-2	ATSVWNTGELF
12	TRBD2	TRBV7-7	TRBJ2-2	ASSLRLAGERLF
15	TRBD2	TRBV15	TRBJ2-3	ATSREATSGSTDTQY
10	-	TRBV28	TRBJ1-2	ASRGRPYGYT
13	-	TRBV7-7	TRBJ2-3	ASSPGTEGTDTQY